Reported below is one T cell receptor beta chain. Antigen unknown. The data derive from a study of shared clonotypes between healthy human individuals. Overall study: The study used three CD4 naive, three CD4 memory, two CD8 naive and one CD8 memory plate per donor. Study results and caveats: Sequencing of the sorted subsets was shown by rarefaction to be incomplete despite large depth. Sharing across several donors was seen in about 5% of naive CD4 clonotypes.

CDR1 and CDR2 (germline): MNHEY, SMNVEV (reference sequence). CDR3 size: 13 residues. The germline V and J ends were trimmed by 3 bases and 7 bases, with 9 bases remaining between them. Sequencing used immunoSEQ multiplex PCR; TCRdb keeps in-frame clones, though not all of them. The sample holds a few million clones, 85% to 95% seen once. The genes are TRBV27 and TRBJ2-2; D is uncertain. This clonotype was sampled from a man aged 18 to 35 in good health. Some clones in this sample may be carry-over from other donors' samples. Specimen: naive CD4+ T cells from PBMCs. The sample's subset: CD45RA+ positively selected. The CDR3 is CASSFRRGGELFF. Written as DNA, the CDR3 is TGTGCCAGCAGTTTTCGCAGAGGCGGGGAGCTGTTTTTT.